Described below is a single TCR beta chain sequence and its context. This entry is derived from a study of blood T cell repertoires in COVID-19. Across the study: The study drew acute and convalescent COVID-19 samples from the United States, Italy and Spain. In each case, the material was cDNA or gDNA derived from T cells, B-cell-depleted T cells, or PBMCs.

Cohorts were determined from participant-reported clinical history. In the original processing: Reference gene primers were amplified, and this amplification served to estimate nucleated cell counts. TCRdb's table, derived via immunoSEQ multiplex PCR, lists solely in-frame clones and lacks some. V, J and clone size are taken as reported in that table, and D and trimming were inferred from the DNA itself. The repertoire holds about 160,000 clones, with 80% as singletons. Between the trimmed V and J ends, which lost 5 bases and 2 bases, there was a span of 6 bases. The CDR3 loop spans 12 amino acids. This receptor was identified in a man aged 35-49 years who had recovered from COVID-19. Sequenced material: PBMCs or T cells enriched from blood (not recorded which). The chain carries TRBV12-3 or TRBV12-4 and TRBJ2-5; no reliable D call. CDR3 bases: TGTGCCAGCAGTGCGGAGCAAGAGACCCAGTACTTC. Translating gives CASSAEQETQYF.